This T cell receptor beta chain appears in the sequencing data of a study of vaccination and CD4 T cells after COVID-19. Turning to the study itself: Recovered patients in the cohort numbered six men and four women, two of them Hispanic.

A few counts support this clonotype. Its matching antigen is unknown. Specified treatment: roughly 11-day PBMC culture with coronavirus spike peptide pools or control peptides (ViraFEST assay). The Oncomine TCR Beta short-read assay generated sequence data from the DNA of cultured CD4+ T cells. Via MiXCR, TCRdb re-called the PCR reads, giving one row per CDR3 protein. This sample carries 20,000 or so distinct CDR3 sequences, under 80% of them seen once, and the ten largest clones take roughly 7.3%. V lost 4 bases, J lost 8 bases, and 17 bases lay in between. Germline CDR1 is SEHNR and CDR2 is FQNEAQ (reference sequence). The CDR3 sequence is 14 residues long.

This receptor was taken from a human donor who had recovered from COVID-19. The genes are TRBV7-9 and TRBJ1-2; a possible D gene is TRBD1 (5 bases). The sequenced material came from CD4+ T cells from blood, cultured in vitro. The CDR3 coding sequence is TGTGCCAGCAGCTCAAGGCGCGGGGGTGGGGGCTACACCTTC. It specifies CASSSRRGGGGYTF.